This TCR beta chain was recovered during a study of cytomegalovirus exposure and HLA in healthy donors. In the study overall: An early release of data contained tens of millions of unique TCRs, which came from HLA-typed donors. Study conclusions and caveats: Researchers counted over 150 TCR beta chains as cytomegalovirus-associated.

PCR employed 60 Vbeta and 13 Jbeta primers. This table comes from immunoSEQ multiplex PCR, and its TCRdb copy is limited to in-frame clones, with some not included. The table has about 95,000 clones, approximately 81% seen once. Germline V gives CDR1 LNHDA, CDR2 SQIVND (reference sequence). The CDR3 consists of 12 residues. V lost 5 bases, J lost 5 bases, and 10 bases lay in between. Points on this clone: The antigen remains unidentified.

Material for sequencing was PBMCs. This receptor was taken from a woman aged 70-85 years in good health and CMV-seropositive. J is TRBJ2-7 and V is TRBV19; D gene ambiguous. The CDR3 DNA is TGTGCCAGTAGTGTTGAATCGGACGAGCAGTACTTC. It is translated as CASSVESDEQYF. The variable domain in full, with the rest retrieved from reference TRBV19 and TRBJ2-7, is DGGITQSPKYLFRKEGQNVTLSCEQNLNHDAMYWYRQDPGQGLRLIYYSQIVNDFQKGDIAEGYSVSREKKESFPLTVTSAQKNPTAFYLCASSVESDEQYFGPGTRLTVT.